The 32 T cell receptor beta chains below all came from one sample that was sequenced in a study of cytomegalovirus exposure and HLA in healthy donors. PCR amplification relied on 60 Vbeta primers (plus 13 Jbeta primers). TCRdb keeps only in-frame clones here, not all; method: immunoSEQ multiplex PCR. The sample yields fewer than 65,000 clones, approximately 80% seen once. The specimen sequenced was PBMCs. The receptors derive from a woman aged 40 to 49 in good health and CMV-seropositive.

The chain links TRBV5-6 to TRBJ2-7, with 7 bases aligning to TRBD1. The germline V gene has CDR1 SGHDT and CDR2 YYEEEE. Trimming cost V 3 bases and J 3 bases; bases outside gene matches: 6. The length of the CDR3 is 14 residues. As DNA, the CDR3 is TGTGCCAGCAGCTCCAGAGGGACAGACTACGAGCAGTACTTC. Amino acid sequence: CASSSRGTDYEQYF.

This clone is a singleton in its sample. This chain joins TRBV19 and TRBJ2-7; 10 positions match TRBD2. The CDR3 loop spans 15 amino acids. Trimming at V came to 7 bases and at J to 0 bases, leaving 6 bases not matched to a gene. Germline CDR1 and CDR2: LNHDA and SQIVND (reference sequence). For the CDR3, the DNA is TGTGCCAGTACCGCCTTAGCGGGGGGCTCCTACGAGCAGTACTTC. Translated, it gives CASTALAGGSYEQYF. Complete variable domain (other parts from reference TRBV19 and TRBJ2-7): DGGITQSPKYLFRKEGQNVTLSCEQNLNHDAMYWYRQDPGQGLRLIYYSQIVNDFQKGDIAEGYSVSREKKESFPLTVTSAQKNPTAFYLCASTALAGGSYEQYFGPGTRLTVT.

This chain connects TRBV19 to TRBJ2-7; 10 bases fit TRBD1. V lost 7 bases and J lost 2; bases outside the gene matches: 5. The CDR3 runs to 14 residues. Germline V gene lookup returns CDR1 LNHDA and CDR2 SQIVND (reference sequence). Written as DNA, the CDR3 is TGTGCCAGTACCTCAGACAGGGGGCCCTACGAGCAGTACTTC. As protein: CASTSDRGPYEQYF.

The chain joins TRBV5-1 to TRBJ1-2, with D perhaps matching TRBD1 (5 bases). The CDR3 sequence is 15 residues long. Germline V gene data show CDR1 as SGHRS and CDR2 as YFSETQ. The V and J ends lost 0 bases and 1 base respectively, with 10 bases between them. The CDR3 is CASSLDLGGNYGYTF. In DNA form, the CDR3 reads TGCGCCAGCAGCTTGGACCTGGGGGGTAACTATGGCTACACCTTC.

Only one count was recorded for this clone. CDR3 DNA sequence: TGTGCCAGCAGCTTTATTCCCCCCGGGGGGCCCACAGATACGCAGTATTTT. Encoded protein: CASSFIPPGGPTDTQYF. The chain links TRBV7-6 to TRBJ2-3, with TRBD2 as a possible D gene (7 bases). This CDR3 contains 17 residues. CDR1 is SGHVS, CDR2 FNYEAQ, per germline. The ends were cut back, 3 bases at V and 2 bases at J, with 18 bases in the middle.

The CDR3 is CASSLAGRGDKGYTF. In DNA form, the CDR3 reads TGTGCCAGCAGCTTGGCCGGCAGGGGAGATAAGGGCTACACCTTC. V usage is TRBV5-6 and J usage is TRBJ1-2; D perhaps matches TRBD1 (6 bases). The length of the CDR3 is 15 residues. Trimming cost V 0 bases and J 8 bases, with 17 bases left between them. Germline V lookup: CDR1 SGHDT, CDR2 YYEEEE.

This chain uses TRBV6-6 with TRBJ1-2; 7 bases match TRBD1. The CDR3 runs to 14 residues. V lost 8 bases and J lost 3; bases outside the gene matches: 9. Germline V gene sequence: CDR1 MNHNY, CDR2 SVGAGI (reference sequence). The DNA of the CDR3 is TGTGCCAGCTCCCGCGACAGGGTTGACTATGGCTACACCTTC. Protein product: CASSRDRVDYGYTF.

The CDR3 sequence: CASRVGGGVNTEAFF. In nucleotides, the CDR3 is TGTGCCAGCAGGGTCGGCGGCGGGGTGAACACTGAAGCTTTCTTT. The V call is TRBV7-2, the J call TRBJ1-1; D is undetermined. CDR3 length equals 15 residues. Looked up from germline, CDR1 is SGHTA and CDR2 is FQGNSA. V dropped 6 bases and J dropped 0 bases, with 14 bases sitting between them.

The rearrangement uses TRBV7-9 and TRBJ1-1, with D possibly matching TRBD1 (6 bases). The CDR3 contains 18 residues. Trimming took off 5 bases at V and 3 bases at J, with 25 bases between the two ends. Germline values: CDR1 SEHNR, CDR2 FQNEAQ (reference sequence). CDR3 bases: TGTGCCAGCAGCGCCCAATTGACAGGCTACCTCACGGACACTGAAGCTTTCTTT. Its protein is CASSAQLTGYLTDTEAFF.

The genes are TRBV7-2 and TRBJ2-5; 7 bases agree with TRBD1. The J call may be in error: the DNA end matches TRBJ2-7 better. The germline V gene encodes CDR1 SGHTA and CDR2 FQGNSA. This CDR3 spans 14 amino acids. CDR3 sequence: CASSSRGGAYEQYF. Written as DNA, the CDR3 is TGTGCCAGCAGCTCGAGAGGGGGCGCCTACGAGCAGTACTTC.

This rearrangement joins TRBV4-2 to TRBJ1-1; no clear D. CDR1 and CDR2 from the germline V gene are LGHNA and YNFKEQ. CDR3 size: 17 residues. The V gene lost 4 bases and the J gene lost 5 bases, with 23 bases spanning the gap. The CDR3 sequence: CASSRQGRPRRETEAFF. The CDR3, as DNA: TGTGCCAGCAGCCGCCAAGGGCGGCCCCGGAGGGAAACTGAAGCTTTCTTT.

Comments on this clone: One end of the junction is discordant with germline, which a read error may explain. The chain is built from TRBV4-1 and TRBJ1-3; TRBD1 might be the D (6 bases). The length of the CDR3 is 17 residues. Per germline, CDR1 MGHRA and CDR2 YSYEKL. CDR3 loop: CANSQAPTGFSGNTIYF. The DNA for the CDR3 is TGCGCCAACAGCCAAGCCCCGACAGGCTTCTCTGGAAACACCATATATTTT.

A single count supports this clone. This chain connects TRBV11-2 to TRBJ2-7; 7 bases agree with TRBD1. The length of the CDR3 is 13 residues. Germline CDR1 and CDR2: SGHAT and FQNNGV. The V segment lost 1 base and the J segment 3 bases; nucleotides outside the gene matches: 0. For the CDR3, the DNA is TGTGCCAGCAGCTTAGGGGACAGCTACGAGCAGTACTTC. Translating it yields CASSLGDSYEQYF.

This clone was recorded a few times. The CDR3 sequence: CASSRDSLNTEAFF. DNA for the CDR3: TGTGCCAGCAGCCGAGACAGTCTGAACACTGAAGCTTTCTTT. The V gene is TRBV27, the J gene TRBJ1-1; D may be TRBD1 (5 bases). The V gene lost 6 bases and the J gene lost 0 bases, with 11 bases spanning the gap. The CDR3 has 14 residues. Germline lookup yields CDR1 MNHEY and CDR2 SMNVEV (reference sequence).

The chain links TRBV5-4 to TRBJ1-6; D not resolved. The CDR3 is 15 residues long. Trimming took 4 bases from V and 4 from J, leaving 12 bases between them. Germline loops: CDR1 SGHNT, CDR2 YYREEE (reference sequence). In DNA form, the CDR3 reads TGTGCCAGCAGCGACCCCCCGGGGTATAATTCACCCCTCCACTTT. The encoded protein is CASSDPPGYNSPLHF.

This sequence joins TRBV13 and TRBJ2-7, with 7 nucleotides matching TRBD2. The closer fit of TRBJ2-1 to the DNA end suggests the J call may be wrong. In germline, CDR1 is PRHDT, CDR2 FYEKMQ (reference sequence). CDR3 length: 17 residues. The CDR3 DNA sequence: TGTGCCAGTCACCCGGAGGGAAAAGTGGGGGGGAACAATGAGCAGTTCTTC. It encodes CASHPEGKVGGNNEQFF.

The chain joins TRBV4-3 to TRBJ2-1; TRBD1 matches at 8 bases. The CDR3 spans 15 residues. The V gene's germline CDR1 is LGHNA and CDR2 YSLEER. Losses at the gene ends were 6 bases for V and 4 bases for J; bases not matched to a gene: 8. CDR3 amino acids: CASSRGQALYNEQFF. CDR3 DNA sequence: TGCGCCAGCAGTCGGGGACAGGCCCTGTACAATGAGCAGTTCTTC.

V and J are TRBV2 and TRBJ2-7; D perhaps matches TRBD2 (6 bases). Trimming pared 5 bases from V and 4 bases from J, leaving 18 bases between. This CDR3 region has 15 residues. CDR1 and CDR2 from the germline V gene are SNHLY and FYNNEI. The CDR3, as DNA: TGTGCCAGCAGTCCCAGGAGAGGAGGGGTTTACGAGCAGTACTTC. Protein: CASSPRRGGVYEQYF. The complete variable domain, with remaining parts taken from reference TRBV2 and TRBJ2-7, reads EPEVTQTPSHQVTQMGQEVILRCVPISNHLYFYWYRQILGQKVEFLVSFYNNEISEKSEIFDDQFSVERPDGSNFTLKIRSTKLEDSAMYFCASSPRRGGVYEQYFGPGTRLTVT.

The genes are TRBV19 and TRBJ1-2; D unresolved. Looked up from germline, CDR1 is LNHDA and CDR2 is SQIVND (reference sequence). This CDR3 is built from 13 residues. V shed 8 bases and J shed 4 bases, with 14 bases lying between them. CDR3 in DNA: TGTGCCAGTCGATACGGGGAGGGCTATGGCTACACCTTC. Its protein product is CASRYGEGYGYTF. Full variable domain (rest looked up from reference TRBV19 and TRBJ1-2): DGGITQSPKYLFRKEGQNVTLSCEQNLNHDAMYWYRQDPGQGLRLIYYSQIVNDFQKGDIAEGYSVSREKKESFPLTVTSAQKNPTAFYLCASRYGEGYGYTFGSGTRLTVV.

The chain uses TRBV6-1 and TRBJ1-2; 11 bases agree with TRBD1. CDR1 is MNHNS and CDR2 is SASEGT in the germline V gene. This CDR3 region has 16 residues. The trim removed 2 bases at V and 4 bases at J, leaving 6 bases unmatched. CDR3 sequence (DNA): TGTGCCAGCAGTGAAATAGGGACAGGGGGGACCTATGGCTACACCTTC. Amino acid sequence: CASSEIGTGGTYGYTF.

The rearrangement uses TRBV7-3 and TRBJ1-2; TRBD1 agrees at 8 bases. The germline V gene has CDR1 SGHTA and CDR2 FQGTGA. Germline trimming cut 5 bases from V and 7 bases from J; bases unmatched to any gene: 6. The CDR3 length is 13 residues. The DNA for the CDR3 is TGTGCCAGCAGCCCGGGCGACAGGGGTGGCTACACCTTC. It is translated as CASSPGDRGGYTF.

The rearrangement links TRBV27 to TRBJ1-5; perhaps TRBD1 as D (5 bases). Germline assignment: CDR1 MNHEY and CDR2 SMNVEV (reference sequence). Deletions cut 8 bases from V and 7 bases from J, with 18 bases between. The CDR3 spans 14 residues. The CDR3 is CASSLGGGRQPQHF. The CDR3 DNA follows: TGTGCCAGCTCGTTGGGGGGAGGGCGGCAGCCCCAGCATTTT.

This sequence joins TRBV27 and TRBJ1-6, with a weak D call TRBD1 (6 bases). The germline CDR1 and CDR2 sequences are MNHEY and SMNVEV (reference sequence). The CDR3 runs 14 residues. Trimming stripped 7 bases from V and 7 bases from J, with 14 bases between. The CDR3 DNA follows: TGTGCCAGCAACCTCGGGACACCCAATTCACCCCTCCACTTT. Amino acids: CASNLGTPNSPLHF.

The table lists this clone with a count of one. The V call is TRBV9, the J call TRBJ1-6; the match to TRBD1 covers 9 bases. Per the germline V gene, CDR1 is SGDLS and CDR2 is YYNGEE. Trimming removed 8 bases from V and 3 bases from J; junction bases left unmatched: 3. CDR3 length: 14 amino acids. The CDR3 DNA is TGTGCCAGTTCGACAGGGGGCTATAATTCACCCCTCCACTTT. Translating gives CASSTGGYNSPLHF. The full variable domain, in which reference TRBV9 and TRBJ1-6 provide the parts outside the CDR3, is DSGVTQTPKHLITATGQRVTLRCSPRSGDLSVYWYQQSLDQGLQFLIQYYNGEERAKGNILERFSAQQFPDLHSELNLSSLELGDSALYFCASSTGGYNSPLHFGNGTRLTVT.

The rearrangement links TRBV2 to TRBJ1-2, with 10 positions matching TRBD1. CDR3 length: 14 residues. Per the germline V gene, CDR1 is SNHLY and CDR2 is FYNNEI. The V gene end was trimmed by 6 bases and the J gene end by 3 bases; junction bases not matched to a gene: 4. Here the CDR3 DNA reads TGTGCCAGCAGCCGACAGGGGGCCGACTATGGCTACACCTTC. Protein product: CASSRQGADYGYTF.

The chain links TRBV28 to TRBJ2-2; D ambiguous. The germline V gene has CDR1 MDHEN and CDR2 SYDVKM. The CDR3 covers 14 residues. The germline V and J ends were trimmed by 5 bases and 4 bases, with 11 bases remaining between them. The CDR3 nucleotides read TGTGCCAGCAGTCTCCCTGACTTCACCGGGGAGCTGTTTTTT. It encodes CASSLPDFTGELFF.

The chain couples TRBV4-1 to TRBJ2-3; the D gene is possibly TRBD2 (7 bases). Germline V CDR1 and CDR2: MGHRA, YSYEKL. Between the trimmed V and J ends, which lost 8 bases and 3 bases, there was a span of 18 bases. The CDR3 extends over 15 amino acids. The CDR3 DNA sequence: TGCGCCAGCCTACGGGGGGACACTCCTACAGATACGCAGTATTTT. Protein product: CASLRGDTPTDTQYF.

This clone was observed a single time. This rearrangement joins TRBV5-1 to TRBJ2-7, with D possibly TRBD1 on 5 matching bases. The CDR3 loop spans 14 amino acids. Germline V gene sequence: CDR1 SGHRS, CDR2 YFSETQ. V was pared by 0 bases and J by 2 bases, with 9 bases between. In DNA form, the CDR3 reads TGCGCCAGCAGCTTGGCGACAGATGCCTACGAGCAGTACTTC. Translation: CASSLATDAYEQYF.

The rearrangement uses TRBV7-6 and TRBJ2-7; D unclear. The V and J ends lost 1 base and 3 bases respectively, with 7 bases between them. Germline CDR1 and CDR2: SGHVS and FNYEAQ. The CDR3 is made up of 13 amino acids. In DNA form, the CDR3 reads TGTGCCAGCAGCTTAGGCAGGATCTACGAGCAGTACTTC. Translating it yields CASSLGRIYEQYF.

This clone is a singleton in its sample. The chain uses TRBV27 and TRBJ1-1; 9 nucleotides agree with TRBD1. The CDR3 runs to 19 residues. V lost 5 bases and J lost 1; bases outside the gene matches: 17. Germline V gene data show CDR1 as MNHEY and CDR2 as SMNVEV (reference sequence). CDR3: CASSQYGAMTGGRNTEAFF. The DNA for the CDR3 is TGTGCCAGCAGTCAATACGGCGCGATGACAGGGGGGAGGAACACTGAAGCTTTCTTT.

The chain has TRBV7-9 and TRBJ1-1; D is uncertain. Looked up from germline, CDR1 is SEHNR and CDR2 is FQNEAQ (reference sequence). The V and J ends lost 6 bases and 3 bases respectively, with 11 bases between them. The CDR3 runs 13 residues. CDR3 sequence (DNA): TGTGCCAGCAGACCTCCTAATGACACTGAAGCTTTCTTT. The encoded protein is CASRPPNDTEAFF.

V and J are TRBV9 and TRBJ2-1, with a weak D call TRBD2 (6 bases). Trimming took off 1 base at V and 3 bases at J, with 14 bases between the two ends. CDR1 is SGDLS, CDR2 YYNGEE, per germline. The CDR3 length is 16 residues. As DNA, the CDR3 is TGTGCCAGCAGCGTAAAGGAGGGTCTCGGCTACAATGAGCAGTTCTTC. Its translation: CASSVKEGLGYNEQFF. Drawing the rest from reference TRBV9 and TRBJ2-1, the complete variable domain is DSGVTQTPKHLITATGQRVTLRCSPRSGDLSVYWYQQSLDQGLQFLIQYYNGEERAKGNILERFSAQQFPDLHSELNLSSLELGDSALYFCASSVKEGLGYNEQFFGPGTRLTVL.